This TCR beta chain was profiled in a study of CD8+ T cells in alopecia areata (dated by TCRdb to 2017 to 2018). At the level of the whole study: The treated patients, all with moderate-to-severe alopecia areata, were enrolled in an open-label pilot trial of oral tofacitinib given at 5 to 10 mg twice daily. Patients stayed on tofacitinib for 6 to 18 months and then had 6 months of follow-up off drug so that delayed response and recurrence could be assessed. High-throughput TCRbeta sequencing was used to examine T cell clonal expansion in alopecia areata in both the C3H/HeJ mouse model and human patients. Scalp tissue and sorted CD4+ and CD8+ peripheral blood T cells from patchy and totalis/universalis alopecia areata patients and from healthy controls were covered by human TCRbeta sequencing. Biopsies were taken from tofacitinib-treated patients at baseline and again at 4 and 24 weeks into treatment, and several of those patients also had a later scalp biopsy. Scalp clonality was compared among normal scalp (n=4), patchy alopecia areata scalp (n=8), and alopecia totalis/universalis scalp (n=8). RNA was obtained with the PAXgene miRNA kit for fixed scalp, the miRNeasy kit for PBMCs, and the RNeasy kit for mouse skin. TCRbeta CDR3 regions were amplified by immunoSEQ multiplex PCR using 35 Vbeta forward and 13 Jbeta reverse primers.

Library prep was done by the immunoSEQ multiplex PCR assay. RNA was extracted from all samples and reverse transcribed into cDNA as template for TCR sequencing. First-strand cDNA was synthesized using SuperScript III with a 2:1 mix of oligo-dT and random hexamers. A synthetic immune receptor repertoire was used to gauge amplification bias, and whatever bias remained was removed computationally. In the original analysis: Raw reads were preprocessed to remove errors, and CDR3 was defined by IMGT conventions from the conserved cysteine to phenylalanine. Clonality was computed by normalizing Shannon entropy by log2 of the number of productive unique TCRs and subtracting the result from 1. CD4 or CD8 identity of scalp clones was inferred by cross-referencing scalp TCRbeta sequences with sorted blood CD4 and CD8 repertoires. As stored in TCRdb, this immuneACCESS dataset retains in-frame rearrangements with V and J assigned. A fraction of the clones does not appear; measured against another copy, unresolved V genes explain less than half of the discrepancy, and the remainder lacks a known reason. V and J calls and clone size are given by that table; D and trimming were obtained from the DNA. For this sample the table gives about 120,000 clones, of which around two fifths were detected only once. The ten largest account for approximately 3.3% of the sample.

Paper-wide results and their limitations: Unlike mouse skin, where gammadelta T cells dominate, normal human skin contains resident alphabeta T cells that get sequenced too, which complicates analysis of the scalp TCR repertoire. Shared TCR sequences between patients were less evident than in mice, which may be partly attributable to HLA diversity in the patient population. Compared with normal scalp, lesional scalp had higher clonality and more expanded CD8+ clones, particularly in alopecia totalis/universalis, a pattern that suggests antigenic drive.

The CDR3 runs 10 amino acids, cysteine and phenylalanine included. The only DNA kept is the CDR3, 30 bases in frame from the first base. Looking up the germline V gene yields CDR1 SQVTM and CDR2 ANQGSEA. Trimming removed 4 bases from V and 14 bases from J; the gene matches leave 5 bases unexplained. This clone was recorded a few times. The clone's antigen remains unknown. The input lacks base qualities; no much larger clone sits a single base away. From alopecia areata patients, peripheral blood was collected along with lesional scalp punch biopsies. PBMCs were isolated by density centrifugation and stained for CD3, CD4 and CD8, and CD4+ and CD8+ T cells were sorted on a FACSAria.

This TCR was recovered from a human donor with alopecia areata. Recombination joined TRBV29-1 with TRBJ2-3; TRBD2 agrees with 8 junctional bases. The sequencing sample was made of CD4+ T cells sorted from blood. The CDR3 region: CSVGTSLGYF. Here is the DNA: TGCAGCGTTGGGACTAGCCTCGGGTATTTT.